This entry concerns a single TCR beta chain. Its antigen remains unknown. Unrecorded immune exposures were likely, despite nominal health at sampling. This CDR3 comprises 16 residues. The germline gives CDR1 SGHRS, CDR2 YFSETQ. The junction had 8 bases not matched to a gene; V was cut back by 4 bases and J by 1 base. This entry belongs to a study of cytomegalovirus exposure and HLA in healthy donors. Notes on the study in general: Across all donors, roughly uniform sequencing depth was an assumption of the presence/absence analyses.

PCR amplification relied on 60 Vbeta primers (plus 13 Jbeta primers). Libraries were prepared by immunoSEQ multiplex PCR; TCRdb keeps only in-frame clonotypes and omits some of them. The sample yields 200,000 or so clones, approximately 80% seen once. The material sequenced was PBMCs. This rearrangement joins TRBV5-1 to TRBJ1-1; 9 bases match TRBD1. This receptor was obtained from a man between 25 and 39 years old in good health and CMV-seronegative. The CDR3 region is CASSQQGANRNTEAFF. DNA for the CDR3: TGCGCCAGCAGCCAACAGGGGGCTAATAGGAACACTGAAGCTTTCTTT.